This TCR beta chain was identified during a study of T cell responses to AZD1222 COVID-19 vaccine. Study-wide results and caveats: Close to half of spike-specific TCRs reportedly recognize unmutated variant regions. After two AZD1222 doses, spike-specific TCR breadth and depth rose versus day 0. It was only a handful of AZD1222 recipients who were seropositive at baseline. White British ancestry dominated among donors, who included more females, and clonal diversity was possibly underestimated.

J gave up 4 bases and V 3 bases, and 13 bases lay outside the gene matches. CDR1 and CDR2 (germline): SGDLS, YYNGEE. CDR3 length equals 17 residues. As for this clone: Its specificity is not known.

Sequencing used immunoSEQ multiplex PCR; TCRdb keeps in-frame clones, though not all of them. The sample includes nearly 200,000 clones, over 85% of them seen just once. The sequencing used peripheral blood, collected 28 days after the second AZD1222 dose. This clonotype was obtained from an adult who received the AZD1222 COVID-19 vaccine. V and J are TRBV9 and TRBJ1-2; TRBD1 matches at 9 bases. CDR3 residues: CASSAAYTGGAGYGYTF. CDR3 DNA sequence: TGTGCCAGCAGCGCCGCCTACACAGGGGGCGCGGGCTATGGCTACACCTTC. The full variable domain, in which reference TRBV9 and TRBJ1-2 provide the parts outside the CDR3, is DSGVTQTPKHLITATGQRVTLRCSPRSGDLSVYWYQQSLDQGLQFLIQYYNGEERAKGNILERFSAQQFPDLHSELNLSSLELGDSALYFCASSAAYTGGAGYGYTFGSGTRLTVV.